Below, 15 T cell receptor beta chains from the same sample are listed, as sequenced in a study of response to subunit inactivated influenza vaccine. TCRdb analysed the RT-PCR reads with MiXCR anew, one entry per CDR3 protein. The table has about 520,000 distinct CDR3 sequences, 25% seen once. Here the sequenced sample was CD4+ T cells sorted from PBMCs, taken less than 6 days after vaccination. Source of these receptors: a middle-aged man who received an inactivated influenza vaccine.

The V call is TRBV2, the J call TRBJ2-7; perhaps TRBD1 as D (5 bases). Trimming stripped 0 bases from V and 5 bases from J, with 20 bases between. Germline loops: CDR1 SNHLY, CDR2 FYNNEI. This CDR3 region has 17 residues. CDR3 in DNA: TGTGCCAGCAGTGAAGCCCTCCTTTGGGCAGGGTTCGACGAGCAGTACTTC. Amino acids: CASSEALLWAGFDEQYF.

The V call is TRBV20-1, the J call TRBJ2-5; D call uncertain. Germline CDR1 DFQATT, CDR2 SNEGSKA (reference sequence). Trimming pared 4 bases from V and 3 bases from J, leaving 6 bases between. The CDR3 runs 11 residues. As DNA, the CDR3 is TGCAGTGCTACAAACGAAGAGACCCAGTACTTC. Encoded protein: CSATNEETQYF.

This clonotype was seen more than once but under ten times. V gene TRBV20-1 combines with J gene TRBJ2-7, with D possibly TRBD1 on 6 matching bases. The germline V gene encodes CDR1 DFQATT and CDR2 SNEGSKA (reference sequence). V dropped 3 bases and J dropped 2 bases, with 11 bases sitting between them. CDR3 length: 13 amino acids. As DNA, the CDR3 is TGCAGTGCTAGGAGGGACAATACCTACGAGCAGTACTTC. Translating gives CSARRDNTYEQYF.

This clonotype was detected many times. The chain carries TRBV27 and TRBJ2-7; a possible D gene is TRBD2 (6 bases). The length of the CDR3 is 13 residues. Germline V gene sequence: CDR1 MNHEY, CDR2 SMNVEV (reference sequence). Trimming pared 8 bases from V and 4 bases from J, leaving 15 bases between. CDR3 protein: CASRRAGLYEQYF. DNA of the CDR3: TGTGCCAGCCGGAGGGCAGGGTTATACGAGCAGTACTTC.

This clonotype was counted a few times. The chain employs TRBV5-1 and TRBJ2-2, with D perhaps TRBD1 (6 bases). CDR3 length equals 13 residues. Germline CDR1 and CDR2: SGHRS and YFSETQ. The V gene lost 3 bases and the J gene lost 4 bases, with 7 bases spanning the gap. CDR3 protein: CASSYRATGELFF. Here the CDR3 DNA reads TGCGCCAGCAGCTACAGGGCCACCGGGGAGCTGTTTTTT.

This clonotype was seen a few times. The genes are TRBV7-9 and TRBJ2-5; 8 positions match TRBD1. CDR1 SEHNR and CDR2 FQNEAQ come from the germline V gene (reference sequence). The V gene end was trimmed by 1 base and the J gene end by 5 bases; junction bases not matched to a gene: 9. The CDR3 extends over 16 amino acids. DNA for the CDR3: TGTGCCAGCAGCTTAGGAAGGACAGGGATCGGGGAGACCCAGTACTTC. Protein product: CASSLGRTGIGETQYF. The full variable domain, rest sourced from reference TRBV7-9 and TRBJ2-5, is DTGVSQNPRHKITKRGQNVTFRCDPISEHNRLYWYRQTLGQGPEFLTYFQNEAQLEKSRLLSDRFSAERPKGSFSTLEIQRTEQGDSAMYLCASSLGRTGIGETQYFGPGTRLLVL.

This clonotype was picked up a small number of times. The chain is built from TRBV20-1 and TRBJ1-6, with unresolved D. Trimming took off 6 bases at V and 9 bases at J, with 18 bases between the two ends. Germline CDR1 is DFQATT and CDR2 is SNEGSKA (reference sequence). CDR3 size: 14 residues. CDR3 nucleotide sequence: TGCAGTGCACCCGGCGGCCAAGGGAGTTCACCCCTCCACTTT. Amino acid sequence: CSAPGGQGSSPLHF.

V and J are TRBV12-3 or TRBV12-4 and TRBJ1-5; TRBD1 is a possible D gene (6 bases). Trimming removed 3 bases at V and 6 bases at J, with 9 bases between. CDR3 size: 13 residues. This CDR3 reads CASSFKGGQPQHF. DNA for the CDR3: TGTGCCAGCAGTTTTAAAGGGGGTCAGCCCCAGCATTTT.

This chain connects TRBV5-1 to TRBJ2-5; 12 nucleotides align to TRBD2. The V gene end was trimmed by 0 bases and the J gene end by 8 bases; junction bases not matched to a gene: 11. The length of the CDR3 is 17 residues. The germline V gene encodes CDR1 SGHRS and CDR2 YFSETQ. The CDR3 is CASSLALAGGPEGTQYF. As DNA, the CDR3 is TGCGCCAGCAGCTTGGCTCTAGCGGGAGGGCCCGAAGGTACCCAGTACTTC.

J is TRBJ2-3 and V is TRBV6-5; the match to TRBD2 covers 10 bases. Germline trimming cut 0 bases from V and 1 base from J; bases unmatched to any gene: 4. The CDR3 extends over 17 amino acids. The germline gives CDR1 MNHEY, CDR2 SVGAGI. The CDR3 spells CASSYSLSGRGTDTQYF. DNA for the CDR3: TGTGCCAGCAGTTACTCTCTCAGCGGGAGGGGCACAGATACGCAGTATTTT.

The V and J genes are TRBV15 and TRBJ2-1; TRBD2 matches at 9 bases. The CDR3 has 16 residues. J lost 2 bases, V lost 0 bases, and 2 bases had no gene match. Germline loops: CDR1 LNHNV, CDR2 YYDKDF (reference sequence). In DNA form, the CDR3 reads TGTGCCACCAGCAGAGATAAGCGGGGGGCCTACAATGAGCAGTTCTTC. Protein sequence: CATSRDKRGAYNEQFF.

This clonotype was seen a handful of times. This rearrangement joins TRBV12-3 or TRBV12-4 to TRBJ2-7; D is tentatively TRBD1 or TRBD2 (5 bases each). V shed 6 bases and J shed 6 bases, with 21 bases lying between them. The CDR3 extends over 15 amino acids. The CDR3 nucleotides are TGTGCCAGCAGCACAAATCAGGGACGTAATCTCGAGCAGTACTTC. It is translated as CASSTNQGRNLEQYF.

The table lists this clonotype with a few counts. The CDR3 protein is CASSSIGTGSAGELFF. DNA for the CDR3: TGTGCCAGCAGCTCCATTGGGACAGGGAGCGCCGGGGAGCTGTTTTTT. This rearrangement joins TRBV7-7 to TRBJ2-2; 9 bases agree with TRBD1. CDR1 SSHAT and CDR2 FNYEAQ come from the germline V gene (reference sequence). CDR3 length equals 16 residues. With 4 bases clipped from V and 6 bases from J, the junction kept 9 bases outside the gene matches.

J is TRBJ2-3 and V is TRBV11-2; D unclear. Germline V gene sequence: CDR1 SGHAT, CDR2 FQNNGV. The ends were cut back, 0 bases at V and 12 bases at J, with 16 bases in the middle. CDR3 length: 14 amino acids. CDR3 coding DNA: TGTGCCAGCAGCTTAGATGCCCCTAAAATGCCTCAGTATTTT. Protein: CASSLDAPKMPQYF.

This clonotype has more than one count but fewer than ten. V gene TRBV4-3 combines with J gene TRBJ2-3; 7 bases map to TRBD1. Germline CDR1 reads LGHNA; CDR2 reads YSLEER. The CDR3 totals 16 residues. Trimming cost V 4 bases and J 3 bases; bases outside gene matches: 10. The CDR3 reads CASSREPGQPTDTQYF. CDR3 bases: TGCGCCAGCAGCCGTGAGCCGGGACAGCCGACAGATACGCAGTATTTT.